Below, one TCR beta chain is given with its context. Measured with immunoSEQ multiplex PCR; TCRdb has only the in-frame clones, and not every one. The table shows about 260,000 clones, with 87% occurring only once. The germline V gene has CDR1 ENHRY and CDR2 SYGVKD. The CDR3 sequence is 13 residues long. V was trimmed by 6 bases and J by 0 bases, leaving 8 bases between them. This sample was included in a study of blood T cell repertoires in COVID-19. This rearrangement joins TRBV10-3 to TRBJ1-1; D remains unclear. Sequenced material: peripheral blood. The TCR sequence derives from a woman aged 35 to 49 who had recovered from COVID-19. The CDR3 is CAISTEMNTEAFF. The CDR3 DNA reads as TGTGCCATCAGCACAGAAATGAACACTGAAGCTTTCTTT.